The 18 T cell receptor beta chains below all came from one sample that was sequenced in a study of blood T cell repertoires in COVID-19 (dated by TCRdb to the early 2020s). The library was prepared using the immunoSEQ multiplex PCR assay. What TCRdb holds here is the immuneACCESS table cut down to in-frame rearrangements. Part of the clones is not present; checked against another copy, under half of the missing clones reflect an unresolved V gene, and the others are unexplained. For this sample the table gives around 53,000 clones, of which 70% to 85% were detected only once. Around a sixth of the sample goes to the ten largest clones. Material: peripheral blood. The receptors originated from a man in his sixties or seventies with active COVID-19.

This clone was recorded only once. The chain carries TRBV6-1 and TRBJ1-2; a possible D gene is TRBD1 (6 bases). V was pared by 2 bases and J by 8 bases, with 18 bases between. The CDR3 runs to 15 residues. Germline lookup yields CDR1 MNHNS and CDR2 SASEGT. For the CDR3, the DNA is TGTGCCAGCAGTGAACGCAGGGGAGATTCGAGGGGCTACACCTTC. Protein sequence: CASSERRGDSRGYTF.

The V and J genes are TRBV15 and TRBJ2-2; 10 bases fit TRBD2. The CDR3 has 16 residues. Trimming at V came to 3 bases and at J to 3 bases, leaving 4 bases not matched to a gene. CDR1 is LNHNV and CDR2 is YYDKDF in the germline V gene (reference sequence). The CDR3: CATSRASGRDTGELFF. The CDR3 nucleotides read TGTGCCACCAGCAGGGCTAGCGGGAGAGACACCGGGGAGCTGTTTTTT.

The CDR3, as DNA: TGTGCCAGCAGTTCAGGACTAGCGGGAGAAAAAAACAGGTTCTTC. Translated: CASSSGLAGEKNRFF. The rearrangement links TRBV7-9 to TRBJ2-1; 13 bases are shared with TRBD2. The CDR3 sequence is 15 residues long. The V gene end was trimmed by 6 bases and the J gene end by 15 bases; junction bases not matched to a gene: 14. Looked up from germline, CDR1 is SEHNR and CDR2 is FQNEAQ (reference sequence).

The rearrangement uses TRBV11-2 and TRBJ2-7; possibly TRBD2 for D (6 bases). This CDR3 contains 14 residues. V dropped 6 bases and J dropped 5 bases, with 17 bases sitting between them. Germline V gives CDR1 SGHAT, CDR2 FQNNGV. CDR3 sequence: CASRRGGSNDEQYF. The CDR3, as DNA: TGTGCCAGCAGGCGGGGTGGGAGTAACGACGAGCAGTACTTC.

The chain carries TRBV3-1 (or the pseudogene TRBV3-2) and TRBJ2-3, with 10 positions matching TRBD2. V shed 1 base and J 6 bases; nucleotides not matched to a gene: 10. Germline-derived CDR1 and CDR2 are LGHDT and YNNKEL (reference sequence). The CDR3 has 17 amino acids. The DNA for the CDR3 is TGTGCCAGCAGCCAAGGTGGGACAGCGGGAGGGCCGGATACGCAGTATTTT. This codes for CASSQGGTAGGPDTQYF.

The chain combines TRBV7-2 with TRBJ2-7; D call uncertain. The CDR3 consists of 15 residues. The V end lost 1 base, the J end lost 4 bases, and 14 bases lay between the germline ends. Germline CDR1 reads SGHTA; CDR2 reads FQGNSA. The CDR3 sequence: CASSLERMVSYEQYF. The CDR3 coding sequence is TGTGCCAGCAGCTTAGAGCGAATGGTTTCATACGAGCAGTACTTC.

The chain has TRBV18 and TRBJ1-3; unclear D gene. The CDR3 loop spans 15 amino acids. Germline V gene sequence: CDR1 KGHSH, CDR2 LQKENI. Trimming left V 4 bases short and J 4 bases short, with 14 bases between. CDR3 residues: CASSRPEVSGNTIYF. The CDR3 coding sequence is TGTGCCAGCTCACGTCCGGAGGTCTCAGGAAACACCATATATTTT.

The chain combines TRBV12-3 or TRBV12-4 with TRBJ2-1; D gene unclear. The CDR3 has 13 residues. Trimming removed 1 base at V and 6 bases at J, with 7 bases between. The CDR3 spells CASSLVLLNEQFF. CDR3 nucleotides: TGTGCCAGCAGTTTAGTACTACTCAATGAGCAGTTCTTC.

This chain connects TRBV15 to TRBJ2-7, with D unresolved. The CDR3 contains 14 residues. Germline V gives CDR1 LNHNV, CDR2 YYDKDF (reference sequence). Between the trimmed V and J ends, which lost 1 base and 2 bases, there was a span of 9 bases. CDR3 bases: TGTGCCACCAGCAGAGGGGCCCATCCCTACGAGCAGTACTTC. The encoded protein is CATSRGAHPYEQYF.

The chain carries TRBV5-1 and TRBJ2-1; 11 bases align to TRBD2. The CDR3 contains 15 residues. The trim removed 4 bases at V and 4 bases at J, leaving 4 bases unmatched. The germline V gene encodes CDR1 SGHRS and CDR2 YFSETQ. The CDR3 loop is CASSPTSGTYNEQFF. CDR3 coding DNA: TGCGCCAGCAGCCCGACTAGCGGGACTTACAATGAGCAGTTCTTC.

The chain recombines TRBV4-3 with TRBJ1-3; TRBD1 is a possible D gene (5 bases). Deletions cut 5 bases from V and 4 bases from J, with 18 bases between. The CDR3 runs 16 residues. Germline V lookup: CDR1 LGHNA, CDR2 YSLEER. CDR3 in DNA: TGCGCCAGCAGCTATGACCTTACAGGAGTCGGAAACACCATATATTTT. Translated, it gives CASSYDLTGVGNTIYF.

This chain connects TRBV5-1 to TRBJ2-3, with D tentatively TRBD1 (5 bases). Trimming cost V 2 bases and J 0 bases, with 7 bases left between them. The germline V gene has CDR1 SGHRS and CDR2 YFSETQ. The CDR3 spans 14 residues. CDR3 in DNA: TGCGCCAGCAGCTTAGGACAAAGCACAGATACGCAGTATTTT. Translating gives CASSLGQSTDTQYF.

J is TRBJ2-1 and V is TRBV4-3; TRBD2 matches at 7 bases. Germline V gene sequence: CDR1 LGHNA, CDR2 YSLEER. Germline trimming cut 0 bases from V and 5 bases from J; bases unmatched to any gene: 4. The CDR3 consists of 15 residues. The CDR3 loop is CASSQDRLANNEQFF. In DNA form, the CDR3 reads TGCGCCAGCAGCCAAGATAGACTAGCAAACAATGAGCAGTTCTTC.

This sequence joins TRBV28 and TRBJ1-5; tentatively, D is TRBD1 (6 bases). This CDR3 comprises 20 residues. V was cut by 2 bases and J by 0 bases, with 23 bases left in between. CDR1 and CDR2 (germline): MDHEN, SYDVKM. The CDR3 DNA sequence: TGTGCCAGCAGTTTACGGGTTGGCAGGGGAAGGGCAATTAGCAATCAGCCCCAGCATTTT. Residues: CASSLRVGRGRAISNQPQHF.

The rearrangement links TRBV6-5 to TRBJ2-1; 9 bases are shared with TRBD1. This CDR3 has 15 amino acids. With 6 bases clipped from V and 3 bases from J, the junction kept 6 bases outside the gene matches. CDR1 is MNHEY and CDR2 is SVGAGI in the germline V gene. In nucleotides, the CDR3 is TGTGCCAGCAGAACCGGGACAGGGAACTACAATGAGCAGTTCTTC. Residues: CASRTGTGNYNEQFF.

The CDR3 is CASSLVGSAYNEQFF. The CDR3 DNA sequence: TGTGCCAGCAGCTTGGTCGGGAGCGCCTACAATGAGCAGTTCTTC. The rearrangement joins TRBV5-4 to TRBJ2-1; possibly TRBD2 for D (6 bases). With 0 bases removed from V and 2 bases from J, the gap between germline ends came to 9 bases. Germline V CDR1 and CDR2: SGHNT, YYREEE (reference sequence). This CDR3 is built from 15 residues.

V is TRBV19 and J is TRBJ2-4, with D perhaps matching TRBD2 (7 bases). This CDR3 comprises 16 residues. V gave up 3 bases and J gave up 0 bases, with 12 bases separating them. Germline V gene data show CDR1 as LNHDA and CDR2 as SQIVND (reference sequence). Written as DNA, the CDR3 is TGTGCCAGTAGTATGAGGGGGGGACTAGCCAAAAACATTCAGTACTTC. Residues: CASSMRGGLAKNIQYF.

This clone was counted between two and nine times. This sequence joins TRBV5-5 and TRBJ2-7; D possibly corresponds to TRBD2 (5 bases). CDR1 and CDR2 from the germline V gene are SGHKS and YYEKEE (reference sequence). CDR3 size: 14 residues. V shed 4 bases and J shed 1 base, with 12 bases lying between them. CDR3 DNA sequence: TGTGCCAGCAGCCTGGTTGAGCGGTCCTACGAGCAGTACTTC. Translation: CASSLVERSYEQYF.